The entry that follows covers one TCR beta chain sequence. There is no known antigen for this receptor. The sample holds no much larger clone one base away, and base qualities are not on file. The data were taken from a study of OX40 agonist ivuxolimab in advanced cancers. Regarding the complete study: Ivuxolimab was an agonistic, fully human IgG2 monoclonal antibody directed against OX40 (CD134), a costimulatory receptor. Intravenous ivuxolimab was administered to patients every 2 weeks at six dose levels: 0.01, 0.1, 0.3, 1.5, 3 and 10 mg/kg. Of the roughly 52 dose-escalation patients, hepatocellular carcinoma was present in about 20, melanoma in around 15, renal cell carcinoma in 9 and head and neck cancer in 9. A male proportion of approximately 83% and a mean age of roughly 55 years, ranging from about 23 to 90, were recorded for the dose-escalation cohort. Prior anti-PD-1, anti-PD-L1 or anti-CTLA-4 therapy was permitted, and less than 45% of dose-escalation patients had received checkpoint inhibitors. Partial responses occurred in three dose-escalation patients: two with cutaneous melanoma and one with hepatocellular carcinoma. Peripheral TCRbeta sequencing aimed to test whether ivuxolimab altered TCR sequence diversity and caused clonal T-cell expansion. The paper describes the monotherapy dose-escalation part (N of about 47 patients) of the phase I trial of ivuxolimab.

Patients with autoimmune disease history or receiving systemic immunosuppression were excluded from the trial. Peripheral blood for TCR sequencing was drawn from every dose cohort at baseline, at cycle 4 day 1 and at cycle 7 day 1. The samples were drawn from a first-in-human, open-label, multicenter phase I dose-escalation trial of ivuxolimab. Adults with locally advanced or metastatic melanoma, renal cell, hepatocellular, or head and neck squamous cell carcinoma were enrolled in the trial. Before TCR sequencing, CD4+ T cells and CD8+ T cells from peripheral blood were sorted into separate populations. Genomic DNA was extracted from sorted cells for sequencing of the TCRbeta CDR3 region. TCRbeta CDR3 regions were sequenced using the immunoSEQ Assay. Entries here come from immuneACCESS through TCRdb and include only in-frame sequences with V and J called. Some clones fail to appear in such tables; in the studies checked, an unresolved V gene covers under half of the shortfall, and the cause of the remainder is unknown. Counted in this sample were some 71,000 clones; roughly 84% of them appeared once. The ten biggest clones cover 7.9% of the sample.

At the junction V is shortened by 4 bases and J by 5 bases; bases outside the gene matches: 3. The germline V gene encodes CDR1 LGHNA and CDR2 YSLEER. Reading from cysteine to phenylalanine, the CDR3 counts 15 amino acids. Solely the CDR3 DNA is kept, with 45 bases framed from the first base. Overall study outcomes, separate from this receptor: After ivuxolimab, more expanded clones were found on average in CD8+ T cells than in CD4+ T cells. Low levels of normalized T-cell clonal expansion were also seen in some patients who did not respond. Clonal expansion of both CD4+ and CD8+ blood T cells was observed from baseline to week 6 at doses 0.1 to 3.0 mg/kg. Partial responders in the 0.1-3.0 mg/kg groups had among the lowest normalized peripheral clonal expansion, especially among CD8+ T cells. Antigen specificity was not determined for the clonally expanded peripheral T cells.

Sequencing used CD4+ or CD8+ T cells sorted from blood, obtained in a trial of the OX40 agonist ivuxolimab. The chain uses TRBV4-3 and TRBJ2-2; TRBD2 fits 11 bases in the junction. This clonotype originated in an adult with an advanced solid tumor such as melanoma, head and neck, liver or kidney cancer. The CDR3 region reads CASSRVAGGTGELFF. DNA sequence: TGCGCCAGCAGCCGAGTAGCGGGAGGGACCGGGGAGCTGTTTTTT.